This T cell receptor beta chain was identified during a study of PD-1 blockade in classical Hodgkin lymphoma. Overall study: Nivolumab was given intravenously to patients at 3 mg/kg every 2 weeks.

Time point denoted: cycle 4 day 1 (C4D1), after five to seven weeks of nivolumab. All patients relapsed after autologous stem cell transplantation, and brentuximab vedotin exposure varied. Magnetic depletion of unwanted cells isolated CD4+ T cells from thawed PBMCs. Each best response was a complete response, a partial response or progressive disease. Study-level findings and limits: Newly diagnosed and completely responding patients shared comparable baseline diversity.

Data came from immunoSEQ multiplex PCR; TCRdb stores just in-frame clones and leaves some out. The table records roughly 29,000 clones, less than 85% of them present only once. Concerning this clone itself: Its antigen is not known.

This sample comprised CD4+ T cells from blood, obtained before the fourth cycle of nivolumab. The TCR originated in a human donor with classical Hodgkin lymphoma.

Here the CDR3 DNA reads TGTGCCAGCAGAGACGCGAGCCTCGCGAACACCGGGGAGCTGTTTTTT. Its protein product is CASRDASLANTGELFF. The J gene is TRBJ2-2, the V gene TRBV28; D remains ambiguous. V was pared by 6 bases and J by 0 bases, with 14 bases between. Germline V CDR1 and CDR2: MDHEN, SYDVKM. The CDR3 loop spans 16 amino acids.